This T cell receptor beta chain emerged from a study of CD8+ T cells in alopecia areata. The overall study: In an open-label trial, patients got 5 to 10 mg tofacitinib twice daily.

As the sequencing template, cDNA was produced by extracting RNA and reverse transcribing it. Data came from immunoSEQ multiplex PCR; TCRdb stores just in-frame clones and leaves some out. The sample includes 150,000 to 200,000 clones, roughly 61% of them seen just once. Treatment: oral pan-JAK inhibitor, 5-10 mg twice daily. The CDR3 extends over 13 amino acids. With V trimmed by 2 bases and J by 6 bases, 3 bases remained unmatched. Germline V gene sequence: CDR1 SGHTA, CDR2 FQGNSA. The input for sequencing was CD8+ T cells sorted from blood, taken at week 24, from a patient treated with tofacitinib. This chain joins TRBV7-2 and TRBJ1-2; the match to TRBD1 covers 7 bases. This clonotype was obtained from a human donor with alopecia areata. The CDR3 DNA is TGTGCCAGCAGCTTACCGACAGGGAATGGCTACACCTTC. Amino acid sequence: CASSLPTGNGYTF.